A selection of T cell receptor beta chains follows, all from one sample in a study of blood T cell repertoires in COVID-19. Sequencing was performed with immunoSEQ multiplex PCR; in TCRdb, only in-frame clones are kept and a portion is missing. The sample has 120,000 or so clones, roughly 84% seen once. Specimen: peripheral blood. These receptors all stem from a woman of 80 years or more with acute or convalescent COVID-19. Each CDR3 is given with its conserved first and last residue. The D gene is left open where the match is weak. Rows give clone size only sometimes, using once, few, many, or a class for an expanded clone.

clone_size | j_call | d_call | v_call | cdr3_nt | cdr3_aa
NA | TRBJ2-1 | TRBD2 | TRBV5-1 | TGCGCCAGCAGCTCCCGGATAGCGGGTAGCTCCTACAATGAGCAGTTCTTC | CASSSRIAGSSYNEQFF
few | TRBJ2-6 | NA | TRBV7-9 | TGTGCCAGCAGCTCGACAGTAACTGGGGCCAACGTCCTGACTTTC | CASSSTVTGANVLTF
NA | TRBJ1-5 | TRBD1 | TRBV19 | TGTGCCAGTAGTAGACAGGGCGGGGATCAGCCCCAGCATTTT | CASSRQGGDQPQHF
NA | TRBJ2-1 | TRBD1 | TRBV7-2 | TGTGCCAGCAGCTTAAGGGGGCGGAGCGCTTCCGAAGTGTATGAGCAGTTCTTC | CASSLRGRSASEVYEQFF
NA | TRBJ2-3 | TRBD1 | TRBV12-5 | TGTGCTAGTGGTATACAGGGGGCGGAAGATACGCAGTATTTT | CASGIQGAEDTQYF
NA | TRBJ2-7 | TRBD2 | TRBV5-1 | TGCGCCAGCAGCCTCGGGACTAGCGGGAGGGAGAGGCCCTACGAGCAGTACTTC | CASSLGTSGRERPYEQYF
NA | TRBJ1-2 | NA | TRBV5-1 | TGCGCCAGCAGCTTGCAGGGTCCCCTAGGCTACACCTTC | CASSLQGPLGYTF
NA | TRBJ2-6 | TRBD1 | TRBV7-6 | TGTGCCAGCAGCTTAGCGCCGACAGGGGTTATTGGGGCCAACGTCCTGACTTTC | CASSLAPTGVIGANVLTF
few | TRBJ2-1 | NA | TRBV18 | TGTGCCAGCTCACCACCGGACAGCTACAATGAGCAGTTCTTC | CASSPPDSYNEQFF
NA | TRBJ1-2 | TRBD1 | TRBV7-9 | TGTGCCAGCAGCCAGACAGGGATCGATTATGGCTACACCTTC | CASSQTGIDYGYTF
NA | TRBJ2-3 | TRBD2 | TRBV9 | TGTGCCAGCAGCGTAGCTGTTCCGGGCCCCGGGACTATTGTGCGGAATACGCAGTATTTT | CASSVAVPGPGTIVRNTQYF
NA | TRBJ2-3 | TRBD1 | TRBV5-4 | TGTGCCAGCAGCTTGGGATGGGACAGGGGAGTTGTAGATACGCAGTATTTT | CASSLGWDRGVVDTQYF
NA | TRBJ1-2 | TRBD1 | TRBV5-1 | TGCGCCAGCAGCCGGGGACAGGGGAACTATGGCTACACCTTC | CASSRGQGNYGYTF
NA | TRBJ2-4 | TRBD2 | TRBV7-2 | TGTGCCAGCAGCCCTCAGGGCGCGGGGGGGCGGGGCATTCAGTACTTC | CASSPQGAGGRGIQYF
NA | TRBJ1-2 | NA | TRBV5-1 | TGCGCCAGCAGCTTGGAACTCCAGGGGCTCTATGGCTACACCTTC | CASSLELQGLYGYTF
NA | TRBJ2-3 | TRBD1 | TRBV5-1 | TGCGCCAGCAGTCCAGGGGGCACTACAGATACGCAGTATTTT | CASSPGGTTDTQYF
NA | TRBJ1-2 | NA | TRBV4-3 | TGCGCCAGCAGCCAACAGGGGCATGGCTACACCTTC | CASSQQGHGYTF
NA | TRBJ2-3 | NA | TRBV9 | TGTGCCAGCAGCGTAGCACAGGGTGCCACAGATACGCAGTATTTT | CASSVAQGATDTQYF
NA | TRBJ1-1 | NA | TRBV4-1 | TGCGCCAGCAGCCAAGATCCAGGGAACACTGAAGCTTTCTTT | CASSQDPGNTEAFF
NA | TRBJ2-7 | NA | TRBV19 | TGTGCCAGTAGTAGTGGAGGGAGCTCGGGCGAGCAGTACTTC | CASSSGGSSGEQYF
NA | TRBJ2-2 | TRBD2 | TRBV19 | TGTGCCAGTAGTAGCGGGACTAGCGGGAGTTTATGGACCGGGGAGCTGTTTTTT | CASSSGTSGSLWTGELFF
NA | TRBJ1-2 | NA | TRBV2 | TGTGCCAGCAGTGAACAGGGAAACTATGGCTACACCTTC | CASSEQGNYGYTF
NA | TRBJ2-7 | TRBD1 | TRBV7-8 | TGTGCCAGCAGCTCTCTGACAGGGGCCTACGAGCAGTACTTC | CASSSLTGAYEQYF
NA | TRBJ2-1 | TRBD1 | TRBV18 | TGTGCCAGCTCACCACCAGGCCGGACAGGGTCAGGGCATGAGCAGTTCTTC | CASSPPGRTGSGHEQFF
NA | TRBJ1-6 | TRBD1 | TRBV7-6 | TGTGCCAGCAGCTTACAGGGGGAAAATTCACCCCTCCACTTT | CASSLQGENSPLHF
NA | TRBJ2-5 | NA | TRBV3-1/TRBV3-2 | TGTGCCAGCAGCCAAACTTCTTCGGGGGGCCGGGAGACCCAGTACTTC | CASSQTSSGGRETQYF
NA | TRBJ1-2 | TRBD1 | TRBV7-9 | TGTGCCAGCAGCCGTCCCGGGACAGCGCGGGAGGGTGGCTACACCTTC | CASSRPGTAREGGYTF
NA | TRBJ1-3 | NA | TRBV7-9 | TGTGCCAGCAGCTTAGCAGGGGTTGGAAACACCATATATTTT | CASSLAGVGNTIYF
NA | TRBJ2-5 | NA | TRBV5-1 | TGCGCCAGCAGCCAAGAAGCAGGGGTCCAAGAGACCCAGTACTTC | CASSQEAGVQETQYF
NA | TRBJ2-2 | TRBD2 | TRBV27 | TGTGCCAGCGGGATAGCGGGGAACACCGGGGAGCTGTTTTTT | CASGIAGNTGELFF
NA | TRBJ2-7 | NA | TRBV5-5 | TGTGCCAGCAGCTTCCAGGTCGGCTCCTACGAGCAGTACTTC | CASSFQVGSYEQYF
NA | TRBJ2-3 | TRBD1 | TRBV24-1 | TGTGCCACCAGTGGGGACAGGGTACCCACAGATACGCAGTATTTT | CATSGDRVPTDTQYF
NA | TRBJ2-3 | TRBD2 | TRBV2 | TGTGCCAGCAGTGAAGCGGTTAGCGGGAGAGGTGCCGATACGCAGTATTTT | CASSEAVSGRGADTQYF
NA | TRBJ2-1 | NA | TRBV11-2 | TGTGCCAGCAGCTTATTAGGGGGCTACAATGAGCAGTTCTTC | CASSLLGGYNEQFF
NA | TRBJ1-1 | NA | TRBV20-1 | TGCAGTGCTAGTAGGGGGAACACTGAAGCTTTCTTT | CSASRGNTEAFF
NA | TRBJ2-3 | NA | TRBV2 | TGTGCCAGCATGAGGTTCGGGAAGGTAGATACGCAGTATTTT | CASMRFGKVDTQYF
NA | TRBJ2-1 | NA | TRBV10-3 | TGTGCCATCAGTGAGTCGGGGGCAGGCTCCTACAATGAGCAGTTCTTC | CAISESGAGSYNEQFF
NA | TRBJ2-5 | TRBD1 | TRBV15 | TGTGCCACCAGCAGGGAAATAGGACAGGAAAAGACCCAGTACTTC | CATSREIGQEKTQYF
NA | TRBJ2-7 | NA | TRBV9 | TGTGCCAGCAGCTTTGCGGGGGCCGGGGGCGAGCAGTACTTC | CASSFAGAGGEQYF
NA | TRBJ2-3 | NA | TRBV5-4 | TGTGCCAGCAGCTCCACCGGCTCCGGGATCTCAGATACGCAGTATTTT | CASSSTGSGISDTQYF
once | TRBJ2-6 | NA | TRBV19 | TGTGCCAGTAGTATTGCGGGGGCAAGCTCTGGGGCCAACGTCCTGACTTTC | CASSIAGASSGANVLTF
NA | TRBJ2-5 | NA | TRBV6-5 | TGTGCCAGCAGTTGGACAGGGAGGGGGGGAGAGACCCAGTACTTC | CASSWTGRGGETQYF
few | TRBJ1-2 | TRBD1 | TRBV5-6 | TGTGCCAGCAGTCCCTCCAGATCAGGGGGTGGCTACACCTTC | CASSPSRSGGGYTF
NA | TRBJ1-6 | TRBD1 | TRBV11-2 | TGTGCCAGCAGGGGATTGGGACAGGGGAATAATTCACCCCTCCACTTT | CASRGLGQGNNSPLHF
NA | TRBJ2-4 | TRBD2 | TRBV3-1/TRBV3-2 | TGTGCCAGCAGCCCACCTAGCGGGGGGGCCAAAAACATTCAGTACTTC | CASSPPSGGAKNIQYF
NA | TRBJ2-2 | TRBD1 | TRBV4-2 | TGTGCCAGCAGCCAGGGGACAGGGATCACCGGGGAGCTGTTTTTT | CASSQGTGITGELFF
NA | TRBJ2-1 | TRBD2 | TRBV3-1/TRBV3-2 | TGTGCCAGCAGCCAAGACCACATTAGTACTAGCGGGAGAACCAATGAGCAGTTCTTC | CASSQDHISTSGRTNEQFF
NA | TRBJ1-6 | NA | TRBV28 | TGTGCCAGCCTCGACACTTATAATTCACCCCTCCACTTT | CASLDTYNSPLHF
NA | TRBJ1-2 | NA | TRBV20-1 | TGCAGTGCTAGTGACACACTATATGGCTACACCTTC | CSASDTLYGYTF
NA | TRBJ1-1 | NA | TRBV10-3 | TGTGCCATCAGCAGACAGACAAACACTGAAGCTTTCTTT | CAISRQTNTEAFF
NA | TRBJ1-5 | TRBD1 | TRBV19 | TGTGCCAGTAGTATAGGGACAGGGATAGGGCCCCAGCATTTT | CASSIGTGIGPQHF
NA | TRBJ2-1 | TRBD2 | TRBV5-1 | TGCGCCAGCAGCTTGGCGGCTAGCGGATCCAATGAGCAGTTCTTC | CASSLAASGSNEQFF
NA | TRBJ2-7 | TRBD1 | TRBV19 | TGTGCCACAAGACAGGGGGGCTACGAGCAGTACTTC | CATRQGGYEQYF
NA | TRBJ1-5 | NA | TRBV6-5 | TGTGCCAGCACACAAACAGGGATGGTCAATCAGCCCCAGCATTTT | CASTQTGMVNQPQHF